The 26 T cell receptor beta chains listed next were all sequenced from one sample in a study of T cells in Graves' hyperthyroidism and ophthalmopathy. RNA transcripts gave rise to amplified TCR beta CDR3 regions. The TCR CDR3 first-round RT-PCR relied on the HTBI primer set. TCRdb analysed the multiplex PCR reads with MiXCR anew, one entry per CDR3 protein. This table holds about 250,000 distinct CDR3 sequences, 13% to 15% found once. Sequencing input: blood. Every receptor here comes from a woman between 45 and 60 years old with Graves' hyperthyroidism that later progressed to Graves' ophthalmopathy.

The chain recombines TRBV5-1 with TRBJ2-4, with 8 bases matching TRBD2. The CDR3 has 15 residues. Germline CDR1 reads SGHRS; CDR2 reads YFSETQ. V lost 3 bases and J lost 8; bases outside the gene matches: 10. Here the CDR3 DNA reads TGCGCCAGCAGCTCGTCGGGAGGGGAGTGGGACATTCAGTACTTC. Its translation: CASSSSGGEWDIQYF.

There are many counts of this clonotype. The rearrangement uses TRBV30 and TRBJ2-1; 7 positions agree with TRBD1. This CDR3 spans 13 amino acids. The germline gives CDR1 GTSNPN, CDR2 SVGIG (reference sequence). The DNA for the CDR3 is TGTGCTGTAGACAGGGCCTTCTACAATGAGCAGTTCTTC. It specifies CAVDRAFYNEQFF. Together with reference TRBV30 and TRBJ2-1, the CDR3 gives the full variable domain: SQTIHQWPATLVQPVGSPLSLECTVEGTSNPNLYWYRQAAGRGLQLLFYSVGIGQISSEVPQNLSASRPQDRQFILSSKKLLLSDSGFYLCAVDRAFYNEQFFGPGTRLTVL.

In its sample, this clonotype was seen many times. The chain carries TRBV20-1 and TRBJ2-3; 11 bases align to TRBD2. The length of the CDR3 is 15 residues. Germline loops: CDR1 DFQATT, CDR2 SNEGSKA (reference sequence). J gave up 4 bases and V 5 bases, and 8 bases lay outside the gene matches. In nucleotides, the CDR3 is TGCAGTGCTGGGGCCCTAGCGGGAGGCCCAGATACGCAGTATTTT. Its protein product is CSAGALAGGPDTQYF.

This clonotype was seen repeatedly, ten times or more. V is TRBV28 and J is TRBJ2-3; either TRBD1 or TRBD2 may fit D (5 bases each). There are 14 residues in the CDR3. Deletions cut 2 bases from V and 6 bases from J, with 12 bases between. CDR1 and CDR2 from the germline V gene are MDHEN and SYDVKM. CDR3 region: CASSLGTSGDTQYF. The CDR3 nucleotides are TGTGCCAGCAGTTTAGGGACCTCGGGTGATACGCAGTATTTT.

The chain has TRBV7-3 and TRBJ1-3, with D hard to call. This CDR3 comprises 13 residues. V dropped 5 bases and J dropped 3 bases, with 8 bases sitting between them. CDR1 and CDR2 from the germline V gene are SGHTA and FQGTGA. This chain's CDR3 is CASSQADGNTIYF. The CDR3 DNA reads TGTGCCAGCAGCCAGGCCGATGGAAACACCATATATTTT.

There are a few counts of this clonotype. This chain uses TRBV5-1 with TRBJ2-3; the D gene is possibly TRBD2 (5 bases). The CDR3 loop spans 12 amino acids. Germline lookup yields CDR1 SGHRS and CDR2 YFSETQ. The V end was cut by 6 bases, the J end by 5 bases, with 10 bases between. The CDR3 protein is CASNPGGDTQYF. The CDR3 coding sequence is TGCGCCAGCAACCCAGGAGGAGATACGCAGTATTTT. The full variable domain, rest sourced from reference TRBV5-1 and TRBJ2-3, is KAGVTQTPRYLIKTRGQQVTLSCSPISGHRSVSWYQQTPGQGLQFLFEYFSETQRNKGNFPGRFSGRQFSNSRSEMNVSTLELGDSALYLCASNPGGDTQYFGPGTRLTVL.

The table lists this clonotype with many counts. The CDR3 loop reads CASSKRQLGETQYF. DNA for the CDR3: TGTGCCAGCAGTAAACGACAGCTTGGGGAGACCCAGTACTTC. The V and J genes are TRBV27 and TRBJ2-5; D perhaps matches TRBD1 (5 bases). This CDR3 is 14 amino acids long. CDR1 MNHEY and CDR2 SMNVEV come from the germline V gene (reference sequence). V shed 5 bases and J shed 5 bases, with 15 bases lying between them.

The CDR3 loop is CASSLVLRTQASYEQYF. The CDR3 bases are TGTGCCAGCAGCTTGGTTCTTCGGACACAGGCCTCCTACGAGCAGTACTTC. The rearrangement joins TRBV5-8 to TRBJ2-7; D is possibly TRBD1 (5 bases). This CDR3 has 17 amino acids. V was shortened by 0 bases and J by 0 bases, with 16 bases between the two germline ends. Germline V gives CDR1 SGHTS, CDR2 YDEGEE.

This clonotype was detected ten times or more. The chain uses TRBV6-6 and TRBJ2-7; 8 bases fit TRBD2. This CDR3 comprises 15 residues. J gave up 1 base and V 2 bases, and 4 bases lay outside the gene matches. CDR1 is MNHNY and CDR2 is SVGAGI in the germline V gene (reference sequence). CDR3 DNA sequence: TGTGCCAGCAGTTACCTACTAGCGGTTTCCTACGAGCAGTACTTC. Residues: CASSYLLAVSYEQYF.

On this clonotype: A much more abundant neighbour one base away suggests this may be a read error. The chain employs TRBV20-1 and TRBJ2-5; D not resolved. The V end lost 5 bases, the J end lost 5 bases, and 15 bases lay between the germline ends. CDR1 DFQATT and CDR2 SNEGSKA come from the germline V gene (reference sequence). The CDR3 contains 13 residues. The CDR3 DNA is TGCAGTGCTGGAGTATATACTTCGGAGACCCAGTACTTC. This codes for CSAGVYTSETQYF.

In its sample, this clonotype was seen many times. CDR3 sequence: CASSLAGVTSGGAEQYF. The CDR3 nucleotides are TGTGCCAGCAGCTTAGCGGGAGTGACTAGCGGGGGCGCTGAGCAGTACTTC. The chain joins TRBV7-9 to TRBJ2-7, with 12 bases fitting TRBD2. CDR1 is SEHNR, CDR2 FQNEAQ, per germline (reference sequence). Trimming removed 0 bases from V and 7 bases from J; junction bases left unmatched: 10. The CDR3 has 17 amino acids.

V and J are TRBV20-1 and TRBJ1-6; maybe TRBD1 (6 bases). This CDR3 contains 16 residues. Germline-derived CDR1 and CDR2 are DFQATT and SNEGSKA (reference sequence). V lost 3 bases and J 3 bases, leaving 15 bases between the germline ends. The CDR3 nucleotides are TGCAGTGCTAGGGGGGGGCTCCAAGGCTATAATTCACCCCTCCACTTT. Residues: CSARGGLQGYNSPLHF.

This clonotype was picked up a small number of times. V and J are TRBV24-1 and TRBJ1-5; weak D call: TRBD1 (5 bases). V was pared by 2 bases and J by 2 bases, with 15 bases between. Germline V gene sequence: CDR1 KGHDR, CDR2 SFDVKD. This CDR3 comprises 17 residues. In nucleotides, the CDR3 is TGTGCCACCAGTGATTCTGGGCCAAGGGGAGGCAATCAGCCCCAGCATTTT. Translating it yields CATSDSGPRGGNQPQHF.

V is TRBV2 and J is TRBJ2-7; 7 bases map to TRBD2. This CDR3 is 16 amino acids long. Per the germline V gene, CDR1 is SNHLY and CDR2 is FYNNEI. V lost 4 bases, J lost 3 bases, and 12 bases stayed unmatched. The CDR3 is CASSADGRGGGYEQYF. The CDR3 nucleotides are TGTGCCAGCAGTGCGGACGGCCGCGGGGGTGGCTACGAGCAGTACTTC.

This clonotype came up once. The rearrangement uses TRBV20-1 and TRBJ2-1; 11 nucleotides line up with TRBD2. This CDR3 has 14 residues. CDR1 is DFQATT and CDR2 is SNEGSKA in the germline V gene (reference sequence). The V and J ends lost 6 bases and 2 bases, in that order; junction bases with no gene match: 3. The CDR3 region is CSAPTSGAYNEQFF. CDR3 DNA: TGCAGTGCCCCGACTAGCGGGGCCTACAATGAGCAGTTCTTC.

This clonotype was seen many times. This chain joins TRBV12-3 or TRBV12-4 and TRBJ2-7, with 9 bases identical to TRBD2. CDR3 length: 17 residues. Trimming cost V 7 bases and J 5 bases; bases outside gene matches: 18. CDR3 protein: CASTFLGLAGRGDEQYF. Here the CDR3 DNA reads TGTGCCAGCACTTTCCTGGGACTAGCTGGCCGCGGGGACGAGCAGTACTTC.

This clonotype came up a few times. The J gene is TRBJ2-7, the V gene TRBV6-5; a possible D gene is TRBD1 (5 bases). Germline CDR1 reads MNHEY; CDR2 reads SVGAGI. Trimming took 2 bases from V and 3 from J, leaving 8 bases between them. This CDR3 spans 13 amino acids. CDR3 region: CASSYADSYEQYF. The CDR3, as DNA: TGTGCCAGCAGTTACGCCGACAGCTACGAGCAGTACTTC.

In its sample, this clonotype was seen many times. The chain is built from TRBV14 and TRBJ2-2, with 11 bases that match TRBD2. The V and J ends lost 6 bases and 7 bases, in that order; junction bases with no gene match: 1. Germline V gene data show CDR1 as SGHDN and CDR2 as FVKESK. The CDR3 is 13 residues long. CDR3 residues: CASSLAGGGELFF. The CDR3 DNA follows: TGTGCCAGCAGTCTAGCGGGAGGCGGGGAGCTGTTTTTT.

Many counts were recorded for this clonotype. The CDR3 sequence is CASSPQGPNQPQHF. The CDR3, as DNA: TGTGCCAGCAGCCCCCAGGGTCCCAATCAGCCCCAGCATTTT. The gene calls are TRBV6-1 and TRBJ1-5; maybe TRBD1 (5 bases). The germline V gene encodes CDR1 MNHNS and CDR2 SASEGT. This CDR3 is built from 14 residues. V was trimmed by 6 bases and J by 3 bases, leaving 12 bases between them.

This chain links TRBV6-2 or TRBV6-3 with TRBJ2-3; 11 bases fit TRBD1. CDR3 length: 19 residues. The V gene's germline CDR1 is MNHEY and CDR2 SVGEGT. The trim removed 2 bases at V and 0 bases at J, leaving 10 bases unmatched. This CDR3 reads CASSYDPRTGGSSTDTQYF. In DNA form, the CDR3 reads TGTGCCAGCAGTTACGACCCCCGGACAGGGGGCTCTAGCACAGATACGCAGTATTTT.

This clonotype was seen only a few times. The rearrangement joins TRBV18 to TRBJ1-3, with D perhaps TRBD1 (5 bases). CDR1 is KGHSH and CDR2 is LQKENI in the germline V gene. The CDR3 has 15 residues. V was clipped by 3 bases and J by 5 bases, with 14 bases between them. The CDR3 sequence: CASSPQRDARNTIYF. The CDR3 bases are TGTGCCAGCTCACCCCAACGGGACGCAAGAAACACCATATATTTT.

V is TRBV7-3 and J is TRBJ1-3; no reliable D call. Trimming pared 2 bases from V and 5 bases from J, leaving 7 bases between. Germline CDR1 and CDR2: SGHTA and FQGTGA. The CDR3 sequence is 13 residues long. In DNA, the CDR3 is TGTGCCAGCAGCTTACCAGATCGAAACACCATATATTTT. This translates into CASSLPDRNTIYF.

The V call is TRBV20-1, the J call TRBJ2-5; D uncertain. Germline assignment: CDR1 DFQATT and CDR2 SNEGSKA (reference sequence). V was cut by 4 bases and J by 9 bases, with 15 bases left in between. The CDR3 covers 12 residues. The CDR3 DNA is TGCAGTGCTACAGGACGGTTGGCGGCCCAGTACTTC. Amino acids: CSATGRLAAQYF.

Details on this clonotype: A read error may be the cause here, since a much bigger clone is one base away. No conserved phenylalanine or tryptophan ends this CDR3, so it is likely a read error. The V call is TRBV5-6, the J call TRBJ1-1; D might be TRBD1 (5 bases). This CDR3 has 14 amino acids. Germline V gene lookup returns CDR1 SGHDT and CDR2 YYEEEE. V was cut by 4 bases and J by 4 bases, with 14 bases left in between. In DNA form, the CDR3 reads TGTGCCAGCAGCGCCCGCGAGGGGAGCACTGAAGCTTTCTCT. Protein sequence: CASSAREGSTEAFS.

The genes are TRBV4-1 and TRBJ1-5, with D uncertain. V was cut by 0 bases and J by 3 bases, with 12 bases left in between. The CDR3 runs to 16 residues. The germline V gene encodes CDR1 MGHRA and CDR2 YSYEKL. The CDR3 DNA reads as TGCGCCAGCAGCCAAGAAGGATTTAGTTTCAATCAGCCCCAGCATTTT. This encodes CASSQEGFSFNQPQHF.

For this clonotype: A read error may produce the germline difference seen at one junction end. The V and J genes are TRBV7-9 and TRBJ2-1, with 10 nucleotides matching TRBD2. Looked up from germline, CDR1 is SEHNR and CDR2 is FQNEAQ (reference sequence). The CDR3 is 15 residues long. The CDR3 DNA sequence: TGTGCCAACAGCAGGGGACTAGCGTCTTACAATGAGCAGTTCTTC. The encoded protein is CANSRGLASYNEQFF. Together with reference TRBV7-9 and TRBJ2-1, the CDR3 gives the full variable domain: DTGVSQNPRHKITKRGQNVTFRCDPISEHNRLYWYRQTLGQGPEFLTYFQNEAQLEKSRLLSDRFSAERPKGSFSTLEIQRTEQGDSAMYLCANSRGLASYNEQFFGPGTRLTVL.